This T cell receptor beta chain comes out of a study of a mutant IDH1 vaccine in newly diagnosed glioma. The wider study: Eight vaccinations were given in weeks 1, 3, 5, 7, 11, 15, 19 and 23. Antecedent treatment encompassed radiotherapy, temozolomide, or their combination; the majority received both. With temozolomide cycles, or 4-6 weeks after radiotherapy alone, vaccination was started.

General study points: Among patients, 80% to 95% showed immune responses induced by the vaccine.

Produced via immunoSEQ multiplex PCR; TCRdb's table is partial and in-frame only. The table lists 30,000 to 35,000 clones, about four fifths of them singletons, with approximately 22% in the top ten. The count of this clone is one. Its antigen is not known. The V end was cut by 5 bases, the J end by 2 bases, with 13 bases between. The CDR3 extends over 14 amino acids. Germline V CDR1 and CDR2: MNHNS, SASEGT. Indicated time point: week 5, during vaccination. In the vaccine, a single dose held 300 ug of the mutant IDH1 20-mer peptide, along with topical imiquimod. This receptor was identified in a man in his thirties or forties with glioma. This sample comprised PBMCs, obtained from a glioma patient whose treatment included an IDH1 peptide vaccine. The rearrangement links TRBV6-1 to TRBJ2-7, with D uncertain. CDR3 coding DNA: TGTGCCAGCAGTACGGTCACTTCCACCTACGAGCAGTACTTC. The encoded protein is CASSTVTSTYEQYF.